This T cell receptor beta chain was recovered during a study of T cells in Graves' hyperthyroidism and ophthalmopathy. The CDR3 contains 14 residues. Looked up from germline, CDR1 is SGHTA and CDR2 is FQGNSA. Trimming took 5 bases from V and 4 from J; bases not matched to a gene: 7. This clonotype was counted at least ten times. TCR beta CDR3 sequences were amplified from RNA transcripts. First-round RT-PCR of the TCR CDR3 relied on the HTBI primer set. Using its own MiXCR run on the multiplex PCR reads, TCRdb lists one record per CDR3 protein. The table includes hundreds of thousands of distinct CDR3 sequences, approximately 13% detected once.

The source material was blood. This TCR was recovered from a woman aged 25 to 39 with Graves' hyperthyroidism that later progressed to Graves' ophthalmopathy. V is TRBV7-2 and J is TRBJ1-1; TRBD1 agrees at 7 bases. Here the CDR3 reads CASSEQGLATEAFF. DNA for the CDR3: TGTGCCAGCAGCGAACAGGGGTTGGCCACTGAAGCTTTCTTT.